The rows below give T cell receptor beta chains drawn from one sample of a study of cytomegalovirus exposure and HLA in healthy donors. Here immunoSEQ multiplex PCR was the method, and the copy in TCRdb shows in-frame clones only, minus some. This table holds about 200,000 clones, around 86% found once. The sample comprised PBMCs. The receptors here all came from a woman between 45 and 60 years old in good health and CMV-seropositive. Each CDR3 is given with its conserved first and last residue. A D gene is named only where the DNA matches it firmly. Clone size is not always given. Where it is, it says once, few, many or a class for expanded clones.

j_call: TRBJ2-1
d_call: -
clone_size: -
v_call: TRBV7-2
cdr3_nt: TGTGCCAGCAGCTTAGAACAGGGTTGGAATGAGCAGTTCTTC
cdr3_aa: CASSLEQGWNEQFF

j_call: TRBJ1-2
d_call: TRBD1
clone_size: -
v_call: TRBV5-1
cdr3_nt: TGCGCCAGCAGCTTGCAGGGGGCGCAGAGCTATGGCTACACCTTC
cdr3_aa: CASSLQGAQSYGYTF

j_call: TRBJ2-7
d_call: TRBD1
clone_size: -
v_call: TRBV10-2
cdr3_nt: TGCGCCAGCAGGGCTAGAGACAGGGGGCTCGGCGAGCAGTACTTC
cdr3_aa: CASRARDRGLGEQYF

j_call: TRBJ1-5
d_call: -
clone_size: -
v_call: TRBV18
cdr3_nt: TGTGCCAGCTCCATACAACAGGTCAATAGCAATCAGCCCCAGCATTTT
cdr3_aa: CASSIQQVNSNQPQHF

j_call: TRBJ2-1
d_call: TRBD2
clone_size: once
v_call: TRBV7-2
cdr3_nt: TGTGCCAGCAGCGTGGGACTAGCGGGCGCCCCACCGTACAATGAGCAGTTCTTC
cdr3_aa: CASSVGLAGAPPYNEQFF

j_call: TRBJ1-4
d_call: -
clone_size: -
v_call: TRBV18
cdr3_nt: TGTGCCAGCTCACCCCTGCGGGGGGATGAAAAACTGTTTTTT
cdr3_aa: CASSPLRGDEKLFF

j_call: TRBJ2-2
d_call: TRBD2
clone_size: -
v_call: TRBV10-2
cdr3_nt: TGCGCCAGCACAAAATTGGGACTAGCGGGGAACACCGGGGAGCTGTTTTTT
cdr3_aa: CASTKLGLAGNTGELFF

j_call: TRBJ1-1
d_call: TRBD1
clone_size: -
v_call: TRBV5-5
cdr3_nt: TGTGCCAGCAGCTACGGGACAGGCCTACAGGAAGCTTTCTTT
cdr3_aa: CASSYGTGLQEAFF

j_call: TRBJ1-4
d_call: -
clone_size: -
v_call: TRBV19
cdr3_nt: TGTGCCAGTAGTAGCTGGGGGCTGGAAGAAAAACTGTTTTTT
cdr3_aa: CASSSWGLEEKLFF

j_call: TRBJ2-4
d_call: TRBD2
clone_size: -
v_call: TRBV4-3
cdr3_nt: TGCGCCAGCAGCCACAATGCGGGGGGGGGAGACATTCAGTACTTC
cdr3_aa: CASSHNAGGGDIQYF

j_call: TRBJ2-1
d_call: TRBD2
clone_size: -
v_call: TRBV29-1
cdr3_nt: TGCAGCGTTGAAATAGCGGGGGGTGGGGGGCGGTTCTTC
cdr3_aa: CSVEIAGGGGRFF

j_call: TRBJ1-3
d_call: -
clone_size: -
v_call: TRBV7-9
cdr3_nt: TGTTCCAGCAGCTTAGAACAGGGTCCGGGTGGAAACACCATATATTTT
cdr3_aa: CSSSLEQGPGGNTIYF

j_call: TRBJ2-3
d_call: -
clone_size: -
v_call: TRBV7-8
cdr3_nt: TGTGCCAGCAGCCTCCCCCGGAGCCACCCGGATACGCAGTATTTT
cdr3_aa: CASSLPRSHPDTQYF